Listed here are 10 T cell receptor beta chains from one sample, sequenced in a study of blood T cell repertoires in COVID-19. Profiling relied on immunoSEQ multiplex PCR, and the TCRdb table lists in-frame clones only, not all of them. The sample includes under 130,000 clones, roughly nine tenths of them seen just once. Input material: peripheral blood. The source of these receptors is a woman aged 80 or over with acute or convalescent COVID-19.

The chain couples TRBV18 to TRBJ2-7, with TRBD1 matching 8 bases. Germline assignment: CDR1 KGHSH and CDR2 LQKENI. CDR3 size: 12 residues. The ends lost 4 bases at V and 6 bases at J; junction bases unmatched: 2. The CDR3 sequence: CASSQQGVEQYF. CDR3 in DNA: TGTGCCAGCTCACAACAGGGGGTCGAGCAGTACTTC.

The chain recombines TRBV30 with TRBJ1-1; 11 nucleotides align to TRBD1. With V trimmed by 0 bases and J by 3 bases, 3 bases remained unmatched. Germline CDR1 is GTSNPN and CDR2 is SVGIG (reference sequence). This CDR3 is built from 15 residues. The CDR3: CAWSVMGQGDTEAFF. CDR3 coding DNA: TGTGCCTGGAGTGTAATGGGACAGGGGGACACTGAAGCTTTCTTT.

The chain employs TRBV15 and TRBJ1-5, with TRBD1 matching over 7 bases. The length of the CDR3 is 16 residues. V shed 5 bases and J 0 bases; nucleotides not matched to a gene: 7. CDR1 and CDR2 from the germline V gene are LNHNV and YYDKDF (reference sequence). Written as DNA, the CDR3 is TGTGCCACCAGCTCCCGGGACAGTTATAGCAATCAGCCCCAGCATTTT. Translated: CATSSRDSYSNQPQHF.

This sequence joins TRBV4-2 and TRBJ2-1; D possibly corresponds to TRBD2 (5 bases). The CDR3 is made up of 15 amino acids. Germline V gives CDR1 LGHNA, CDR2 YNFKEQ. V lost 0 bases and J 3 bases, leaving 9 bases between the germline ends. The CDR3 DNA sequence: TGTGCCAGCAGCCAAGATGACGGGGTCTACAATGAGCAGTTCTTC. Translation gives CASSQDDGVYNEQFF.

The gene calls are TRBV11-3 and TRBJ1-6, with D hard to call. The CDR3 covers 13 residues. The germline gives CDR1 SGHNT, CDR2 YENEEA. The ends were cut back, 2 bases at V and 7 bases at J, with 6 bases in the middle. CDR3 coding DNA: TGTGCCAGCAGCTTATTTGAGAATTCACCCCTCCACTTT. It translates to CASSLFENSPLHF.

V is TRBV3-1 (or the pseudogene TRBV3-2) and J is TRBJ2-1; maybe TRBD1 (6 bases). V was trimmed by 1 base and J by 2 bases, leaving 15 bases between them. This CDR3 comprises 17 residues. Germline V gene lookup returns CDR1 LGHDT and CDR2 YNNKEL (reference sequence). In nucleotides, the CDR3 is TGTGCCAGCAGCCAAGTTGCGGCAGGGGTTACCTACAATGAGCAGTTCTTC. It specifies CASSQVAAGVTYNEQFF.

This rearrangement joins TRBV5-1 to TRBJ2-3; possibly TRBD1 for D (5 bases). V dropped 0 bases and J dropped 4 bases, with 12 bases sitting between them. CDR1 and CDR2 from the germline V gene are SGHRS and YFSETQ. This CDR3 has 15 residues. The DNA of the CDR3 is TGCGCCAGCAGCTTGGAGTCAGGGCGGCCAGATACGCAGTATTTT. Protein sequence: CASSLESGRPDTQYF.

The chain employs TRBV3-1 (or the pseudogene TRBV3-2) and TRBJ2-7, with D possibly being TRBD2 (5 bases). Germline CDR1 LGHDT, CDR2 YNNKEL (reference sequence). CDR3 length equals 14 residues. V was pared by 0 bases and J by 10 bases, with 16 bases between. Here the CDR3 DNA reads TGTGCCAGCAGCCAAGACGGTCTGGCCGCGGGCCAGTACTTC. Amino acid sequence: CASSQDGLAAGQYF.

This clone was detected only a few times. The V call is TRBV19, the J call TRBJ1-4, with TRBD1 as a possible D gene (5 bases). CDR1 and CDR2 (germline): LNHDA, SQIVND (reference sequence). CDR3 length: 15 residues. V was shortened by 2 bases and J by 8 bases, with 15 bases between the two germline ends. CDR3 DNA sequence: TGTGCCAGTAGTATACCGGGACTCGGAGGGGAAAAACTGTTTTTT. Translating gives CASSIPGLGGEKLFF.

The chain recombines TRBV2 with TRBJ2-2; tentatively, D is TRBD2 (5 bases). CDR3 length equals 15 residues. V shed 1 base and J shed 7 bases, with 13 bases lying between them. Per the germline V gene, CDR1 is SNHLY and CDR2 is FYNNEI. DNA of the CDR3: TGTGCCAGCAGTGAAGGGCTGGGAGCGGTCGGGGAGCTGTTTTTT. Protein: CASSEGLGAVGELFF.